The 23 T cell receptor beta chains in this list originate from one sample, sequenced in a study of regulatory T cells in long-lasting Graves disease. Investigators prepared the TCR beta libraries by applying iRepertoire HTBI primers and Arm-PCR of CDR3 regions. TCRdb analysed the multiplex PCR reads with MiXCR anew, one entry per CDR3 protein. The sample has 390,000 or so distinct CDR3 sequences; approximately 12% are singletons. The time point is: newly diagnosed GD, antithyroid drugs for less than 3 months. Isolated PBMC RNA provided the starting material for the TCR library. These data were also filed under a second study, of T cells in Graves' hyperthyroidism and ophthalmopathy.

Here the sequenced sample was peripheral blood mononuclear cells (PBMCs), taken at new diagnosis, from a patient treated with antithyroid drugs. The receptor set was obtained from a young woman with Graves disease.

The J gene is TRBJ1-3, the V gene TRBV6-2 or TRBV6-3; D gene unclear. Deletions cut 0 bases from V and 0 bases from J, with 9 bases between. Germline values: CDR1 MNHEY, CDR2 SVGEGT. This CDR3 spans 16 amino acids. The CDR3 region is CASSYSWEGSGNTIYF. The CDR3 DNA reads TGTGCCAGCAGTTACTCTTGGGAGGGCTCTGGAAACACCATATATTTT.

At least ten counts were recorded for this clonotype. This chain's CDR3 is CASSLTPRAGNEKLFF. The CDR3 DNA follows: TGTGCCAGCAGTTTAACTCCTAGGGCTGGTAATGAAAAACTGTTTTTT. The V call is TRBV27, the J call TRBJ1-4; D ambiguous. The germline V gene encodes CDR1 MNHEY and CDR2 SMNVEV (reference sequence). This CDR3 spans 16 amino acids. V shed 2 bases and J shed 4 bases, with 14 bases lying between them.

This clonotype was seen many times. This chain links TRBV20-1 with TRBJ1-5; D might be TRBD1 (6 bases). Trimming left V 5 bases short and J 0 bases short, with 17 bases between. CDR1 and CDR2 (germline): DFQATT, SNEGSKA (reference sequence). The CDR3 extends over 16 amino acids. DNA of the CDR3: TGCAGTGCTTTACACAACTACAGGGATAGCAATCAGCCCCAGCATTTT. Encoded protein: CSALHNYRDSNQPQHF.

This chain joins TRBV30 and TRBJ1-1, with TRBD1 identical over 9 bases. There are 15 residues in the CDR3. After removal of 1 base from V and 4 bases from J, the junction contained 7 bases not matched to a gene. CDR1 is GTSNPN, CDR2 SVGIG, per germline (reference sequence). The CDR3 bases are TGTGCCTGGAGTGCAAGGGACAGGGCGGGCACTGAAGCTTTCTTT. Protein sequence: CAWSARDRAGTEAFF.

This clonotype was recorded at least ten times. This chain connects TRBV7-8 to TRBJ1-2; unclear D gene. V shed 1 base and J shed 8 bases, with 8 bases lying between them. The CDR3 runs to 12 residues. Germline loops: CDR1 SGHVS, CDR2 FQNEAQ. CDR3 DNA: TGTGCCAGCAGCTTAGAGTTTGGAGGCTACACCTTC. Translating it yields CASSLEFGGYTF.

This clonotype was recorded many times. This chain links TRBV7-2 with TRBJ1-1, with 11 bases fitting TRBD1. This CDR3 comprises 15 residues. The germline gives CDR1 SGHTA, CDR2 FQGNSA. V lost 5 bases and J lost 11; bases outside the gene matches: 13. CDR3 DNA: TGTGCCAGCAGCCCCCGACCGCCGGGACAGGGGGTTGCTTTCTTT. It is translated as CASSPRPPGQGVAFF.

In regard to this clonotype: A far more abundant clone sits one base away, making this likely a read error. The chain links TRBV9 to TRBJ2-1; D might be TRBD1 or TRBD2, each matching 5 bases. CDR3 length equals 15 residues. V dropped 4 bases and J dropped 10 bases, with 21 bases sitting between them. The germline CDR1 and CDR2 sequences are SGDLS and YYNGEE. CDR3 coding DNA: TGTGCCAGCAGCTTAGCCGGGACCCTGGGGAAGGAGCAGTTCTTC. Protein sequence: CASSLAGTLGKEQFF.

The table lists this clonotype with many counts. CDR3 sequence: CASRSSGLDEKLFF. CDR3 bases: TGTGCCAGCAGATCCTCAGGGCTGGACGAAAAACTGTTTTTT. This chain joins TRBV12-3 or TRBV12-4 and TRBJ1-4; D may be TRBD1 (5 bases). The CDR3 sequence is 14 residues long. Trimming pared 6 bases from V and 8 bases from J, leaving 16 bases between.

This clonotype was seen at least ten times. For the CDR3, the DNA is TGTGCCAGCAGCTTAGTGAGCGGTCTACGGCTAGAACACAATGAGCAGTTCTTC. Protein: CASSLVSGLRLEHNEQFF. The chain employs TRBV7-2 and TRBJ2-1; D might be TRBD2 (5 bases). This CDR3 is 18 amino acids long. In germline, CDR1 is SGHTA, CDR2 FQGNSA. Trimming cost V 1 base and J 5 bases, with 21 bases left between them. Full variable domain (remainder filled in from reference TRBV7-2 and TRBJ2-1): GAGVSQSPSNKVTEKGKDVELRCDPISGHTALYWYRQSLGQGLEFLIYFQGNSAPDKSGLPSDRFSAERTGGSVSTLTIQRTQQEDSAVYLCASSLVSGLRLEHNEQFFGPGTRLTVL.

This clonotype appeared many times. This sequence joins TRBV7-3 and TRBJ2-5; D gene uncertain. The V gene lost 5 bases and the J gene lost 6 bases, with 16 bases spanning the gap. From germline, CDR1 is SGHTA and CDR2 FQGTGA. The CDR3 has 14 residues. The CDR3 is CASSPDGDRKTQYF. The CDR3 coding sequence is TGTGCCAGCAGCCCGGATGGGGATCGGAAGACCCAGTACTTC.

This clonotype was seen many times. The J gene is TRBJ1-4, the V gene TRBV30; possibly TRBD1 for D (6 bases). The germline V and J ends were trimmed by 1 base and 7 bases, with 10 bases remaining between them. Germline V CDR1 and CDR2: GTSNPN, SVGIG (reference sequence). The CDR3 is 13 residues long. CDR3 bases: TGTGCCTGGAGTGAACAGGGAATTGAAAAACTGTTTTTT. It codes for CAWSEQGIEKLFF.

Note on this clonotype: The junction departs from the called germline gene at one end, perhaps through a read error. The chain joins TRBV5-5 to TRBJ2-1, with D hard to call. Germline assignment: CDR1 SGHKS and CDR2 YYEKEE (reference sequence). The CDR3 length is 14 residues. CDR3 in amino acids: CASSQIKDANEQFF. CDR3 DNA sequence: TGCGCCAGCAGCCAAATTAAGGACGCCAATGAGCAGTTCTTC.

This clonotype was detected ten times or more. V gene TRBV9 combines with J gene TRBJ1-2; D not certain. Germline CDR1 SGDLS, CDR2 YYNGEE. Trimming cost V 0 bases and J 8 bases, with 11 bases left between them. The CDR3 contains 13 residues. CDR3 protein: CASSVDDRLGYTF. CDR3 in DNA: TGTGCCAGCAGCGTAGATGACCGCTTGGGCTACACCTTC.

This clonotype was picked up many times. V usage is TRBV28 and J usage is TRBJ2-1, with TRBD2 matching 9 bases. Germline CDR1 reads MDHEN; CDR2 reads SYDVKM. There are 15 residues in the CDR3. The J segment lost 4 bases and the V segment lost 3 bases, leaving 4 bases of the junction unmatched. The CDR3 region has the DNA TGTGCCAGCAGTTTTTCGACTAGCGGATACAATGAGCAGTTCTTC. It is translated as CASSFSTSGYNEQFF.

This clonotype has a count of ten or more. The chain uses TRBV20-1 and TRBJ1-2, with a possible D match to TRBD1 (6 bases). The CDR3 is 14 residues long. CDR1 is DFQATT and CDR2 is SNEGSKA in the germline V gene (reference sequence). Trimming took 3 bases from V and 11 from J, leaving 22 bases between them. The DNA for the CDR3 is TGCAGTGCTAGGGGGGGCCTGATCAGGGATAAATACACCTTC. This codes for CSARGGLIRDKYTF.

This clonotype was seen repeatedly, ten times or more. J is TRBJ2-7 and V is TRBV6-1, with D perhaps TRBD2 (5 bases). Per germline, CDR1 MNHNS and CDR2 SASEGT. V lost 3 bases, J lost 1 base, and 10 bases lay in between. This CDR3 spans 14 amino acids. The CDR3 nucleotides read TGTGCCAGCAGTGACCCCCGACTATCCTACGAGCAGTACGTC. Its protein is CASSDPRLSYEQYV.

This clonotype has at least ten counts. The chain uses TRBV28 and TRBJ2-1; 10 positions match TRBD1. Per germline, CDR1 MDHEN and CDR2 SYDVKM. The J segment lost 13 bases and the V segment lost 3 bases, leaving 6 bases of the junction unmatched. CDR3 length equals 13 residues. CDR3 nucleotide sequence: TGTGCCAGCAGTTTGGGACAGGGGACGATTCAGTTCTTC. Its translation is CASSLGQGTIQFF.

This clonotype was seen many times. This rearrangement joins TRBV12-3 or TRBV12-4 to TRBJ2-7; D is uncertain. Trimming took off 6 bases at V and 5 bases at J, with 17 bases between the two ends. This CDR3 contains 14 residues. DNA of the CDR3: TGTGCCAGCAGCGCCCTGGTCCGGACCGACGAGCAGTACTTC. Its protein product is CASSALVRTDEQYF.

This clonotype was counted many times. A much more abundant neighbour one base away suggests this may be a read error. V is TRBV9 and J is TRBJ2-7; D gene ambiguous. The ends were cut back, 0 bases at V and 5 bases at J, with 3 bases in the middle. The V gene's germline CDR1 is SGDLS and CDR2 YYNGEE. The CDR3 is 11 residues long. CDR3: CASSVGNEQYF. CDR3 bases: TGTGCCAGCAGCGTAGGGAACGAGCAGTACTTC.

This clonotype was counted a few times. The gene calls are TRBV4-3 and TRBJ1-5; no clear D gene. Trimming left V 0 bases short and J 9 bases short, with 15 bases between. This CDR3 spans 15 amino acids. In germline, CDR1 is LGHNA, CDR2 YSLEER. The CDR3, as DNA: TGCGCCAGCAGCCAAGATAGACTGATTTTCGGGCCCCAGCATTTT. Residues: CASSQDRLIFGPQHF.

Worth noting for this clonotype: A junction boundary mismatches the germline segment, possibly from a read error. The chain is built from TRBV28 and TRBJ2-2, with no clear D. The CDR3 is 12 residues long. CDR1 and CDR2 from the germline V gene are MDHEN and SYDVKM. The CDR3 DNA follows: TGTGCCTGCAGTCTTAACACCGGGGAGCTGTTTTTT. This encodes CACSLNTGELFF. The full variable domain, its missing parts supplied by reference TRBV28 and TRBJ2-2, is DVKVTQSSRYLVKRTGEKVFLECVQDMDHENMFWYRQDPGLGLRLIYFSYDVKMKEKGDIPEGYSVSREKKERFSLILESASTNQTSMYLCACSLNTGELFFGEGSRLTVL.

In this sample, this clonotype turned up many times. The genes are TRBV2 and TRBJ1-2; D not certain. The CDR3 spans 13 residues. Trimming took off 6 bases at V and 2 bases at J, with 10 bases between the two ends. Germline assignment: CDR1 SNHLY and CDR2 FYNNEI. The CDR3 reads CASRKQGNYGYTF. The DNA of the CDR3 is TGTGCCAGCAGAAAACAAGGGAACTATGGCTACACCTTC.

The gene calls are TRBV12-3 or TRBV12-4 and TRBJ2-7, with D possibly matching TRBD2 (6 bases). The CDR3 covers 15 residues. Trimming shortened V by 6 bases and J by 0 bases, and 15 bases separated the two germline ends. The CDR3, as DNA: TGTGCCAGCAGCCGGTTTAGCGGAAGCTCCTACGAGCAGTACTTC. Translated, it gives CASSRFSGSSYEQYF.